This TCR beta chain was sequenced during a study of shared clonotypes between healthy human individuals. In its sample, this clone was seen a few times. This sample includes further DNA sequences coding for the same CDR3. CDR1 is MNHNY and CDR2 is SVGAGI in the germline V gene (reference sequence). The CDR3 length is 14 residues. The V end lost 0 bases, the J end lost 5 bases, and 10 bases lay between the germline ends. Sequencing used immunoSEQ multiplex PCR; TCRdb keeps in-frame clones, though not all of them. The sample has hundreds of thousands of clones, roughly 73% seen once. The sequence derives from a woman aged 30 to 39 in good health. The sample consisted of memory CD4+ T cells sorted from blood. As for subset: CD45RA-negative fraction. The chain carries TRBV6-6 and TRBJ1-2; D is possibly TRBD1 (6 bases). In DNA form, the CDR3 reads TGTGCCAGCAGTTACTCGGGGCAGGGGTATGGCTACACCTTC. Amino acid sequence: CASSYSGQGYGYTF.